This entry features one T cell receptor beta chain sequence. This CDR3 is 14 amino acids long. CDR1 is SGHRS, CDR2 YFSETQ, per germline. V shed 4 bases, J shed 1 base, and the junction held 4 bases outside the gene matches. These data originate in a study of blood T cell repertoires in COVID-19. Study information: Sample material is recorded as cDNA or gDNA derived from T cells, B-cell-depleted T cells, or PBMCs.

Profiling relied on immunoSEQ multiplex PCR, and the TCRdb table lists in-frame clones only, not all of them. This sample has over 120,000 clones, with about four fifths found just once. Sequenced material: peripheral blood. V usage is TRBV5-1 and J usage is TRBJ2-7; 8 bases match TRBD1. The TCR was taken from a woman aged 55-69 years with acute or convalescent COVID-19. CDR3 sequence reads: CASSPGQGSYEQYF. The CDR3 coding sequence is TGCGCCAGCAGCCCCGGACAGGGTTCCTACGAGCAGTACTTC.